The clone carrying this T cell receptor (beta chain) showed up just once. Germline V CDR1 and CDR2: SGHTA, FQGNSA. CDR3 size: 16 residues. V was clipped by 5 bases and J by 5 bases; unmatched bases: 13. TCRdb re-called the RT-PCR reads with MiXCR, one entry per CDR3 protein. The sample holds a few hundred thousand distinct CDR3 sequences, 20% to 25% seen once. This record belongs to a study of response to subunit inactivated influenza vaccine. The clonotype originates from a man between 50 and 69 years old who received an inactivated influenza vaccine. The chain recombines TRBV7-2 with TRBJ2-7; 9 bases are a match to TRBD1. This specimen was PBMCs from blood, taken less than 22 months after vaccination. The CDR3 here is CASSPYRGLRSHEQYF. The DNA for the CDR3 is TGTGCCAGCAGCCCGTACAGGGGGCTTAGATCGCACGAGCAGTACTTC.